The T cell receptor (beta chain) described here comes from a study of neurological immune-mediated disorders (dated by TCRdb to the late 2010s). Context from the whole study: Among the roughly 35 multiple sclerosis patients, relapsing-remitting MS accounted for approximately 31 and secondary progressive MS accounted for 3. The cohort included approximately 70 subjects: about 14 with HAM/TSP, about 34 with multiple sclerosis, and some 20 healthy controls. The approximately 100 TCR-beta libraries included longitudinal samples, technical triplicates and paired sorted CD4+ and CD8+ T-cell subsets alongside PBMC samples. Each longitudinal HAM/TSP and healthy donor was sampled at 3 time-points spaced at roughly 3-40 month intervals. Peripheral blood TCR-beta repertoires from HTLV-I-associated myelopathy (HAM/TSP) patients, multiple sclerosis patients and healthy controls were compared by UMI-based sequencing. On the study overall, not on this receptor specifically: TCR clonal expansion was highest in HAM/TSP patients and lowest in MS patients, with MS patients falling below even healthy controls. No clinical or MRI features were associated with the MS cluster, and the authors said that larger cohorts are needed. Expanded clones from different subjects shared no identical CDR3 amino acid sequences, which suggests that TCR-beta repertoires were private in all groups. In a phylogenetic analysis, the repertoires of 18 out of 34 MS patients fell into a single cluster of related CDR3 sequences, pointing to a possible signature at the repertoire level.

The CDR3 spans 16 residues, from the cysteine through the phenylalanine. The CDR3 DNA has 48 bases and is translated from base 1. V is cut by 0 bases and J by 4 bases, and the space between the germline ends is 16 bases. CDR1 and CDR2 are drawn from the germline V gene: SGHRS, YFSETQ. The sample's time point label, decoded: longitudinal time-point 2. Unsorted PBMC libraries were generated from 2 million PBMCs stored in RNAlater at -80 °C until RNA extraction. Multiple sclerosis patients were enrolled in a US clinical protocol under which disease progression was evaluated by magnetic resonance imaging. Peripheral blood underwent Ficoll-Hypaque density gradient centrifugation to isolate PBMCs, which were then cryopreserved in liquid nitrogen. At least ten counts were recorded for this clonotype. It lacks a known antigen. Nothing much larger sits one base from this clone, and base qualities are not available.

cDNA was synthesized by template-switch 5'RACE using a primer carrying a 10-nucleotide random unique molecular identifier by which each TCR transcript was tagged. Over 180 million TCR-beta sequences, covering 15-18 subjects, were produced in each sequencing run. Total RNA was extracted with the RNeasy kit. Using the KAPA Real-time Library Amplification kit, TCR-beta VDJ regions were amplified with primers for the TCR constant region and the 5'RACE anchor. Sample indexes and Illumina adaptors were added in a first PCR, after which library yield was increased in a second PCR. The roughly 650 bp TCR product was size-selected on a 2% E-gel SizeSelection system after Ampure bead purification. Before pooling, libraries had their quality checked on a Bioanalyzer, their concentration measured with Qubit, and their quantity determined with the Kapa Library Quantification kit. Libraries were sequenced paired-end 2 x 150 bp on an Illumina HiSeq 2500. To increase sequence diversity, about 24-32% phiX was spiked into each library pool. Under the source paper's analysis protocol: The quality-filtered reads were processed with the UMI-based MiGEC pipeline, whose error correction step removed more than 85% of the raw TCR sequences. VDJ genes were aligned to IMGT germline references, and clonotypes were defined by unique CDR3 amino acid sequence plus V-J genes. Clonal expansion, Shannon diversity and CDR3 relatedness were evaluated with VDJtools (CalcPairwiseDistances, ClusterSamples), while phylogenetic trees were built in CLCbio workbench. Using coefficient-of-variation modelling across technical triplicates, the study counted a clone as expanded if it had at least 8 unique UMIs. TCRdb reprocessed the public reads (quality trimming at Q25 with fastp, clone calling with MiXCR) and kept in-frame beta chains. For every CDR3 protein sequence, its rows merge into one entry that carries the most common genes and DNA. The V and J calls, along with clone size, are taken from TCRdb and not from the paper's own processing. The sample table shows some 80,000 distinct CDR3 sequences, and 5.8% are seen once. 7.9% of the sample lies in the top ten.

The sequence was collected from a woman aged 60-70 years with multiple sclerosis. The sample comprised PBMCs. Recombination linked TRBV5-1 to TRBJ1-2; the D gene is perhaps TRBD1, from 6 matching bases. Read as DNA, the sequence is TGCGCCAGCAGCTTGGCAGGCAGGGGCGACATCTATGGCTACACCTTC. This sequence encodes CASSLAGRGDIYGYTF.